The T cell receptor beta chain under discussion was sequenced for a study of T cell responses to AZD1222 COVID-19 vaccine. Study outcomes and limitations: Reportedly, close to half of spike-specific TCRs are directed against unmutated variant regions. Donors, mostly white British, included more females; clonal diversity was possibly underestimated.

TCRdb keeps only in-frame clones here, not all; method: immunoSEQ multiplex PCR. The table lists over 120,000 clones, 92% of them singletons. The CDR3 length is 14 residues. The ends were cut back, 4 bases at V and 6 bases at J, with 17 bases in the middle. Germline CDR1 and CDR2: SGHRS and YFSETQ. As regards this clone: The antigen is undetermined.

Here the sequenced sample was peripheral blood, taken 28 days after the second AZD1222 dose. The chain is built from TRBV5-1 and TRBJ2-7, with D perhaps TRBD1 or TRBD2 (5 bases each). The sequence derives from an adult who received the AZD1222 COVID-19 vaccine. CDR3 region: CASSLGTSSSEQYF. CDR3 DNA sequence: TGCGCCAGCAGCCTGGGGACCAGCTCATCCGAGCAGTACTTC.